The rows below give T cell receptor beta chains drawn from one sample of a study of shared clonotypes between healthy human individuals. Here immunoSEQ multiplex PCR was the method, and the copy in TCRdb shows in-frame clones only, minus some. The profile covers a few million clones, with around 93% appearing a single time and over 1.5% taken by the ten largest. What was sequenced was naive CD8+ T cells from PBMCs. These receptors all stem from a man between 18 and 35 years old in good health. Some clones in this sample may be carry-over from other donors' samples. Both conserved end residues are part of each CDR3. The D gene is left open where the match is weak. Some rows mark clone size as missing; the rest say once, few, many or name a class of expanded clone.

TRBJ1-1 14 . . TRBV4-1 CASSQEPRGREAFF TGCGCCAGCAGCCAAGAGCCCAGGGGAAGGGAAGCTTTCTTT
TRBJ1-1 13 . . TRBV27 CASQGFGGTEAFF TGTGCCAGCCAAGGGTTTGGGGGCACTGAAGCTTTCTTT
TRBJ1-1 15 . few TRBV5-6 CASSLGGRMNTEAFF TGTGCCAGCAGCTTGGGGGGCCGCATGAACACTGAAGCTTTCTTT
TRBJ2-7 13 . . TRBV19 CASSIFPTYEQYF TGTGCCAGTAGTATCTTTCCCACCTACGAGCAGTACTTC
TRBJ2-1 13 . . TRBV19 CASSMNTYNEQFF TGTGCCAGTAGTATGAATACCTACAATGAGCAGTTCTTC
TRBJ2-4 13 . . TRBV10-3 CAIRGGAKNIQYF TGTGCCATCAGGGGGGGAGCCAAAAACATTCAGTACTTC
TRBJ1-1 13 . . TRBV9 CASNLKRWFGAFF TGTGCCAGCAATCTCAAGAGGTGGTTCGGGGCTTTCTTT
TRBJ2-7 12 . . TRBV5-5 CASSLAGTEQYF TGTGCCAGCAGCTTGGCCGGGACCGAGCAGTACTTC
TRBJ1-1 13 . . TRBV5-6 CASQAALNTEAFF TGTGCCAGTCAGGCAGCCCTGAACACTGAAGCTTTCTTT
TRBJ2-1 14 . . TRBV11-3 CASSFTAVGNEQFF TGTGCCAGCAGCTTTACGGCGGTGGGGAATGAGCAGTTCTTC
TRBJ1-2 16 . . TRBV9 CASSVGWTSANYGYTF TGTGCCAGCAGCGTAGGGTGGACTTCAGCTAACTATGGCTACACCTTC